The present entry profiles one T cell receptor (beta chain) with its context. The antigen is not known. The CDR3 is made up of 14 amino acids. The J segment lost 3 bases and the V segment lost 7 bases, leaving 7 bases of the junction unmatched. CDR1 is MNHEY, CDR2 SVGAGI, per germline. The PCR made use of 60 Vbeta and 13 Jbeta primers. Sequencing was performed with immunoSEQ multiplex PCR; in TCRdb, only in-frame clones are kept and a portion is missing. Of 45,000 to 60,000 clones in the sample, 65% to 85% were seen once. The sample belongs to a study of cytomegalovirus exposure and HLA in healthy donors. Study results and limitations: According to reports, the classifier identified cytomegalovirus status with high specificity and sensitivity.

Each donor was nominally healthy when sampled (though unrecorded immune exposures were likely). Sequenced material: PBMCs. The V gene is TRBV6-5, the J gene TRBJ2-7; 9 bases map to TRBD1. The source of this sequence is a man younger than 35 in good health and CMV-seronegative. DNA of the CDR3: TGTGCCAGCACTCTCGGGACAGGGTACTACGAGCAGTACTTC. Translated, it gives CASTLGTGYYEQYF.